Following are 31 T cell receptor beta chains from one sample sequenced in a study of T cell repertoires in cytomegalovirus infection. MiXCR, run by TCRdb on the reads, gives a single entry per CDR3 protein. The repertoire includes 130,000 or so distinct CDR3 sequences, approximately 5.9% of them detected once, and approximately 18% sits in the top ten. The sequenced material came from PBMCs. These TCRs come from a human donor in good health (CMV status not recorded). Some clones in this sample may be carry-over from other donors' samples.

This clonotype was detected only a few times. The gene calls are TRBV3-1 and TRBJ1-2, with no clear D. The V end was cut by 1 base, the J end by 8 bases, with 14 bases between. From germline, CDR1 is LGHDT and CDR2 YNNKEL (reference sequence). CDR3 length: 14 residues. This CDR3 is CASSQGARAEGYTF. The DNA for the CDR3 is TGTGCCAGCAGCCAAGGGGCGAGAGCGGAAGGCTACACCTTC.

This clonotype was detected a few times. This rearrangement joins TRBV5-4 to TRBJ2-3; 7 nucleotides match TRBD1. Germline trimming cut 4 bases from V and 7 bases from J; bases unmatched to any gene: 6. The germline V gene has CDR1 SGHNT and CDR2 YYREEE (reference sequence). The CDR3 consists of 13 residues. The CDR3 nucleotides read TGTGCCAGCAGCCCCCAGACAGGGAATACGCAGTATTTT. Residues: CASSPQTGNTQYF.

The table lists this clonotype with a few counts. The chain employs TRBV5-1 and TRBJ2-3; 9 bases are shared with TRBD1. With V trimmed by 3 bases and J by 3 bases, 5 bases remained unmatched. Per the germline V gene, CDR1 is SGHRS and CDR2 is YFSETQ. The CDR3 consists of 15 residues. In nucleotides, the CDR3 is TGCGCCAGCAGCTCTGGACAGGGGTGGACAGATACGCAGTATTTT. It is translated as CASSSGQGWTDTQYF.

At least ten counts were recorded for this clonotype. J is TRBJ2-1 and V is TRBV7-2, with D unresolved. The germline CDR1 and CDR2 sequences are SGHTA and FQGNSA. V lost 6 bases to trimming and J lost 12 bases, with 15 bases between them. The CDR3 has 12 residues. The CDR3 DNA sequence: TGTGCCAGCAGTACCCCGGGCCATGGGCAGTTCTTC. Protein product: CASSTPGHGQFF.

In its sample, this clonotype was seen many times. This chain uses TRBV7-2 with TRBJ2-5; no firm D call. CDR3 length: 11 amino acids. Germline V gene data show CDR1 as SGHTA and CDR2 as FQGNSA. V was pared by 7 bases and J by 5 bases, with 8 bases between. The CDR3: CASTPAETQYF. CDR3 nucleotides: TGTGCCAGCACGCCGGCGGAGACCCAGTACTTC.

Many counts were recorded for this clonotype. The V call is TRBV12-3 or TRBV12-4, the J call TRBJ1-5; maybe TRBD1 (5 bases). The CDR3 loop spans 14 amino acids. V lost 3 bases to trimming and J lost 5 bases, with 11 bases between them. The CDR3 coding sequence is TGTGCCAGCAGTTTCTTGGGCAGGGATCAGCCCCAGCATTTT. It encodes CASSFLGRDQPQHF.

This clonotype has just a few counts. V usage is TRBV20-1 and J usage is TRBJ1-1; tentatively, D is TRBD1 (6 bases). Looked up from germline, CDR1 is DFQATT and CDR2 is SNEGSKA (reference sequence). The CDR3 spans 14 residues. The ends were cut back, 1 base at V and 1 base at J, with 10 bases in the middle. This chain's CDR3 is CSARGDRRNTEAFF. The CDR3 nucleotides read TGCAGTGCTAGAGGTGACAGGCGGAACACTGAAGCTTTCTTT.

The J gene is TRBJ2-7, the V gene TRBV20-1; 8 bases match TRBD2. V was pared by 8 bases and J by 4 bases, with 10 bases of the junction left unmatched. Germline V lookup: CDR1 DFQATT, CDR2 SNEGSKA (reference sequence). There are 13 residues in the CDR3. The CDR3 is CSPTRSGGYEQYF. For the CDR3, the DNA is TGCAGTCCCACGAGGAGCGGGGGTTACGAGCAGTACTTC.

This clonotype was recorded many times. This sequence joins TRBV7-8 and TRBJ2-3; D may be TRBD1 (5 bases). This CDR3 contains 16 residues. CDR1 SGHVS and CDR2 FQNEAQ come from the germline V gene. V was shortened by 5 bases and J by 4 bases, with 19 bases between the two germline ends. The CDR3 sequence is CASSPVVVGLADTQYF. CDR3 in DNA: TGTGCCAGCAGCCCCGTCGTGGTGGGGCTGGCAGATACGCAGTATTTT.

Worth noting for this clonotype: This clone may be a read error of a much larger clone one base away. The chain carries TRBV5-1 and TRBJ2-7; D gene unclear. CDR3 length: 15 amino acids. Per germline, CDR1 SGHRS and CDR2 YFSETQ. The DNA of the CDR3 is TGCTCCAGCAGCCCCTGGACGTCTACTTCCTACGAGCAGTACTTC. It specifies CSSSPWTSTSYEQYF.

J is TRBJ2-2 and V is TRBV6-2 or TRBV6-3; unclear D gene. From germline, CDR1 is MNHEY and CDR2 SVGEGT. The CDR3 runs to 14 residues. The ends were cut back, 6 bases at V and 3 bases at J, with 11 bases in the middle. The CDR3 DNA follows: TGTGCCAGCAGGCCCCCGGCGGACACCGGGGAGCTGTTTTTT. It codes for CASRPPADTGELFF.

This clonotype was detected many times. This chain links TRBV7-3 with TRBJ2-1, with 14 bases that match TRBD2. Germline assignment: CDR1 SGHTA and CDR2 FQGTGA. V shed 5 bases and J 6 bases; nucleotides not matched to a gene: 9. This CDR3 has 17 residues. CDR3 sequence reads: CASSPTPGTSGGNEQFF. The CDR3 nucleotides are TGTGCCAGCAGCCCAACCCCCGGGACTAGCGGGGGCAATGAGCAGTTCTTC.

The table lists this clonotype with many counts. The chain combines TRBV2 with TRBJ2-3, with D hard to call. V lost 5 bases to trimming and J lost 6 bases, with 15 bases between them. In germline, CDR1 is SNHLY, CDR2 FYNNEI. This CDR3 contains 14 residues. CDR3 coding DNA: TGTGCCAGCAGTATGTTACAGCCCGGGGATACGCAGTATTTT. Amino acids: CASSMLQPGDTQYF.

This clonotype has just a few counts. The chain recombines TRBV29-1 with TRBJ2-3; 10 bases line up with TRBD2. Unmatched junction bases numbered 8, after V lost 6 bases and J lost 5 bases. Germline V CDR1 and CDR2: SQVTM, ANQGSEA. This CDR3 spans 14 amino acids. In nucleotides, the CDR3 is TGCAGCGTCGTGAGCGGGGGGGCCGGAGATACGCAGTATTTT. Translating gives CSVVSGGAGDTQYF.

This clonotype came up many times. The chain joins TRBV20-1 to TRBJ2-1; maybe TRBD2 (6 bases). The CDR3 is 15 amino acids. The V gene lost 3 bases and the J gene lost 3 bases, with 15 bases spanning the gap. Germline CDR1 and CDR2: DFQATT and SNEGSKA (reference sequence). CDR3 protein: CSASRPGSRYNEQFF. The CDR3 DNA follows: TGCAGTGCTAGTCGACCCGGGAGTCGCTACAATGAGCAGTTCTTC.

This clonotype has just a few counts. The V gene is TRBV27, the J gene TRBJ2-3; D may match TRBD1 or TRBD2 (6 bases each). Germline CDR1 is MNHEY and CDR2 is SMNVEV (reference sequence). The V gene lost 8 bases and the J gene lost 8 bases, with 14 bases spanning the gap. The CDR3 totals 12 residues. CDR3 sequence reads: CASATEGGTQYF. In nucleotides, the CDR3 is TGTGCCAGCGCCACAGAGGGGGGTACGCAGTATTTT.

This clonotype occurred many times. V and J are TRBV2 and TRBJ2-7, with D possibly being TRBD1 or TRBD2 (5 bases each). The CDR3 covers 15 residues. Per germline, CDR1 SNHLY and CDR2 FYNNEI. Trimming took 5 bases from V and 5 from J, leaving 19 bases between them. CDR3 nucleotide sequence: TGTGCCAGCAGTCGAGGGGCAGGGCGAAAGAACGAGCAGTACTTC. It yields the protein CASSRGAGRKNEQYF.

This clonotype was picked up many times. J is TRBJ2-1 and V is TRBV7-2; TRBD2 matches 8 bases. This CDR3 region has 14 residues. Germline V lookup: CDR1 SGHTA, CDR2 FQGNSA. Trimming at V came to 4 bases and at J to 6 bases, leaving 5 bases not matched to a gene. This CDR3 reads CASSSSGGINEQFF. Here the CDR3 DNA reads TGTGCCAGCAGCTCCAGCGGGGGCATCAATGAGCAGTTCTTC.

About this clonotype itself: A read error may explain this, as a much larger clone is one base away. Because it lacks the conserved phenylalanine or tryptophan at the end, this CDR3 is likely a read error. V gene TRBV7-2 combines with J gene TRBJ2-5; no clear D gene. Trimming pared 4 bases from V and 2 bases from J, leaving 14 bases between. CDR3 size: 15 residues. CDR1 SGHTA and CDR2 FQGNSA come from the germline V gene. CDR3 coding DNA: TGTGCCAGCAGCTCGGGCCCTGGCGGACAAGAGACCCAGTACTAC. Its protein is CASSSGPGGQETQYY.

The V and J genes are TRBV27 and TRBJ1-1; no definite D call. V was pared by 5 bases and J by 11 bases, with 18 bases between. Germline CDR1 and CDR2: MNHEY and SMNVEV (reference sequence). CDR3 length equals 13 residues. CDR3 loop: CASSIRQETVAFF. CDR3 nucleotide sequence: TGTGCCAGCAGTATAAGACAAGAGACGGTGGCTTTCTTT.

This clonotype came up many times. V usage is TRBV7-3 and J usage is TRBJ2-2; D possibly corresponds to TRBD2 (5 bases). V was pared by 5 bases and J by 1 base, with 11 bases between. The CDR3 consists of 15 residues. Germline V gene lookup returns CDR1 SGHTA and CDR2 FQGTGA. CDR3 DNA sequence: TGTGCCAGCAGCCGGTCGAGCGGGAACACCGGGGAGCTGTTTTTT. Translation: CASSRSSGNTGELFF.

This clonotype was picked up many times. The chain combines TRBV7-2 with TRBJ1-5, with 7 bases fitting TRBD1. J lost 6 bases, V lost 5 bases, and 13 bases had no gene match. Per germline, CDR1 SGHTA and CDR2 FQGNSA. This CDR3 is built from 16 residues. In DNA, the CDR3 is TGTGCCAGCAGCGAAAGGCGTGTTGGGACAGCTCAGCCCCAGCATTTT. Amino acids: CASSERRVGTAQPQHF.

V gene TRBV12-3 or TRBV12-4 combines with J gene TRBJ2-7, with D maybe TRBD1 (5 bases). V lost 5 bases and J lost 4, with 6 bases in between. This CDR3 comprises 11 residues. DNA of the CDR3: TGTGCCAGCAGTAGACAGTACGAGCAGTACTTC. It translates to CASSRQYEQYF.

V usage is TRBV4-1 and J usage is TRBJ2-1; D is possibly TRBD2 (7 bases). V lost 0 bases to trimming and J lost 15 bases, with 18 bases between them. Germline V gene data show CDR1 as MGHRA and CDR2 as YSYEKL. The length of the CDR3 is 14 residues. This chain's CDR3 is CASSQDLRGPRGFF. CDR3 bases: TGCGCCAGCAGCCAAGATTTGCGGGGGCCCCGGGGGTTCTTC.

In this sample, this clonotype turned up a few times. One junction end disagrees with the germline gene, perhaps due to a read error. This chain joins TRBV3-1 and TRBJ1-2; TRBD1 matches at 7 bases. CDR3 length: 14 amino acids. Germline V gives CDR1 LGHDT, CDR2 YNNKEL (reference sequence). This CDR3 is CASSEEGTAYGYTF. For the CDR3, the DNA is TGTGCCAGCAGCGAAGAAGGGACAGCCTATGGCTACACCTTC.

There are many counts of this clonotype. The chain carries TRBV12-3 or TRBV12-4 and TRBJ1-5; the D is unclear. This CDR3 region has 15 residues. Trimming stripped 5 bases from V and 1 base from J, with 12 bases between. The CDR3 region is CASSPAGGSNQPQHF. The DNA for the CDR3 is TGTGCCAGCAGTCCCGCGGGCGGAAGCAATCAGCCCCAGCATTTT.

The V call is TRBV29-1, the J call TRBJ2-5, with 11 positions matching TRBD2. J lost 4 bases, V lost 1 base, and 11 bases had no gene match. The germline CDR1 and CDR2 sequences are SQVTM and ANQGSEA. The CDR3 length is 17 residues. CDR3 DNA sequence: TGCAGCGTTGAAGGGACCATAGCGGGGGGGCCATTAGAGACCCAGTACTTC. It is translated as CSVEGTIAGGPLETQYF.

This rearrangement joins TRBV20-1 to TRBJ2-7, with 7 bases matching TRBD2. CDR1 and CDR2 from the germline V gene are DFQATT and SNEGSKA (reference sequence). This CDR3 contains 15 residues. J was trimmed by 1 base and V by 6 bases; bases with no gene match: 12. This chain's CDR3 is CSASSPGGLSYEQYF. The CDR3 DNA follows: TGCAGTGCCAGCTCCCCGGGGGGTTTATCCTACGAGCAGTACTTC.

This clonotype was counted ten times or more. The V gene is TRBV29-1, the J gene TRBJ2-2, with 8 bases that match TRBD2. The V and J ends lost 7 bases and 2 bases, in that order; junction bases with no gene match: 3. Germline values: CDR1 SQVTM, CDR2 ANQGSEA. The CDR3 has 13 residues. CDR3 in DNA: TGCAGCGCCGGGAGGGTAAACACCGGGGAGCTGTTTTTT. Its translation: CSAGRVNTGELFF.

This clonotype was seen at least ten times. The chain carries TRBV11-2 and TRBJ2-5; 8 positions match TRBD2. With V trimmed by 0 bases and J by 5 bases, 5 bases remained unmatched. This CDR3 spans 15 amino acids. Germline values: CDR1 SGHAT, CDR2 FQNNGV. CDR3 region: CASSLDGGAGETQYF. The CDR3 DNA reads as TGTGCCAGCAGCTTAGACGGGGGGGCCGGTGAGACCCAGTACTTC. The full variable domain, in which reference TRBV11-2 and TRBJ2-5 provide the parts outside the CDR3, is EAGVAQSPRYKIIEKRQSVAFWCNPISGHATLYWYQQILGQGPKLLIQFQNNGVVDDSQLPKDRFSAERLKGVDSTLKIQPAKLEDSAVYLCASSLDGGAGETQYFGPGTRLLVL.

Regarding this clonotype: A much bigger clone sits one base away, suggesting this may be a read error. The gene calls are TRBV7-6 and TRBJ1-3; unclear D gene. The V gene's germline CDR1 is SGHVS and CDR2 FNYEAQ. This CDR3 comprises 14 residues. CDR3 bases: TGTGCCAGCAGCCCTTCCAGTCCTGGAAACACCATACATTTT. This codes for CASSPSSPGNTIHF.